Only one count was recorded for the clone carrying this TCR beta chain. The source of the sample is a study of cytomegalovirus exposure and HLA in healthy donors. Germline V gives CDR1 SGHTA, CDR2 FQGNSA. The CDR3 sequence is 15 residues long. V was clipped by 5 bases and J by 3 bases; unmatched bases: 5. Primers included in the PCR were 60 Vbeta and 13 Jbeta primers. TCRdb's copy holds only in-frame clones and misses some; the assay was immunoSEQ multiplex PCR. The sample shows 100,000 to 120,000 clones, 76% of them seen only once. Sequencing was performed on PBMCs. This clonotype originated in a man between 40 and 49 years old in good health and CMV-seropositive. V gene TRBV7-2 combines with J gene TRBJ2-7; TRBD2 agrees at 12 bases. This CDR3 is CASSPGLAGLYEQYF. The CDR3 DNA is TGTGCCAGCAGCCCCGGACTAGCGGGGCTCTACGAGCAGTACTTC. Together with reference TRBV7-2 and TRBJ2-7, the CDR3 gives the full variable domain: GAGVSQSPSNKVTEKGKDVELRCDPISGHTALYWYRQSLGQGLEFLIYFQGNSAPDKSGLPSDRFSAERTGGSVSTLTIQRTQQEDSAVYLCASSPGLAGLYEQYFGPGTRLTVT.